These 27 T cell receptor beta chains share one sample of origin, sequenced in a study of identical twins. MiXCR was run by TCRdb on the 5' RACE reads, yielding one entry per CDR3 protein. The sample has 470,000 or so distinct CDR3 sequences, around 24% seen once. These same data were also listed under a study on T cells expressing NK-cell markers.

Sequencing was done on a sample of CD4+ T cells sorted from blood. These TCRs come from a young woman in good health.

The chain employs TRBV11-2 and TRBJ2-7; D is unclear. The CDR3 is made up of 14 amino acids. Germline V CDR1 and CDR2: SGHAT, FQNNGV. Trimming pared 0 bases from V and 3 bases from J, leaving 9 bases between. The CDR3 reads CASSLDWGSYEQYF. CDR3 nucleotide sequence: TGTGCCAGCAGCTTAGATTGGGGTAGCTACGAGCAGTACTTC.

The chain employs TRBV20-1 and TRBJ2-5; 9 bases line up with TRBD2. The germline gives CDR1 DFQATT, CDR2 SNEGSKA (reference sequence). The CDR3 runs 15 residues. V shed 6 bases and J 1 base; nucleotides not matched to a gene: 9. The CDR3 reads CSAAPLAGSQETQYF. The CDR3 DNA reads TGCAGTGCGGCCCCACTAGCGGGTTCCCAAGAGACCCAGTACTTC.

CDR3 loop: CSARVAGRYNEQFF. The CDR3, as DNA: TGCAGTGCTAGGGTTGCAGGGCGCTACAATGAGCAGTTCTTC. V and J are TRBV20-1 and TRBJ2-1; a possible D gene is TRBD1 (5 bases). The CDR3 is 14 residues long. CDR1 and CDR2 (germline): DFQATT, SNEGSKA (reference sequence). The germline V and J ends were trimmed by 3 bases and 3 bases, with 12 bases remaining between them.

The rearrangement uses TRBV12-3 or TRBV12-4 and TRBJ2-7; 12 positions match TRBD1. The CDR3 contains 21 residues. V lost 1 base and J lost 2; bases outside the gene matches: 18. In nucleotides, the CDR3 is TGTGCCAGCAGTTTAGGGTTACGAGGGACAGGGGGCCTGCCGGTCACCTACGAGCAGTACTTC. Translation: CASSLGLRGTGGLPVTYEQYF.

The chain recombines TRBV12-3 or TRBV12-4 with TRBJ2-7; 9 bases are a match to TRBD2. V trimming: 5 bases; J trimming: 10 bases; junction bases outside the gene matches: 18. The CDR3 sequence is 16 residues long. CDR3 sequence reads: CASSPRGGVGSSVQYF. Here the CDR3 DNA reads TGTGCCAGCAGTCCGCGGGGGGGGGTTGGCTCCTCTGTCCAGTACTTC.

This clonotype is a singleton in its sample. The gene calls are TRBV5-1 and TRBJ2-3; TRBD1 agrees at 9 bases. The germline V gene encodes CDR1 SGHRS and CDR2 YFSETQ. J gave up 1 base and V 0 bases, and 3 bases lay outside the gene matches. The CDR3 is 16 residues long. Here the CDR3 reads CASSLAGDRGTDTQYF. In nucleotides, the CDR3 is TGCGCCAGCAGCTTGGCGGGGGACAGGGGCACAGATACGCAGTATTTT.

This clonotype appeared a few times. The V call is TRBV20-1, the J call TRBJ2-3, with unresolved D. CDR1 is DFQATT and CDR2 is SNEGSKA in the germline V gene (reference sequence). The germline V and J ends were trimmed by 4 bases and 0 bases, with 11 bases remaining between them. This CDR3 has 14 residues. Here the CDR3 reads CSAINPTSTDTQYF. CDR3 nucleotide sequence: TGCAGTGCTATCAACCCCACTAGCACAGATACGCAGTATTTT.

This clonotype was observed many times. The genes are TRBV7-2 and TRBJ1-2, with D perhaps matching TRBD1 (5 bases). The ends were cut back, 3 bases at V and 5 bases at J, with 7 bases in the middle. This CDR3 is built from 12 residues. Germline lookup yields CDR1 SGHTA and CDR2 FQGNSA. CDR3 protein: CASSFTGYGYTF. In DNA, the CDR3 is TGTGCCAGCAGCTTTACAGGTTATGGCTACACCTTC.

This clonotype was counted a single time. CDR3 in DNA: TGCGCCAGCAGTGGCCCGGATTCACCCCTCCACTTT. The encoded protein is CASSGPDSPLHF. V and J are TRBV10-1 and TRBJ1-6, with D unclear. This CDR3 region has 12 residues. In germline, CDR1 is WNHNN, CDR2 SYGVQD (reference sequence). V gave up 4 bases and J gave up 8 bases, with 6 bases separating them.

CDR3 sequence: CSATSRGLQGTDTQYF. DNA of the CDR3: TGCAGTGCTACGAGTAGGGGACTCCAGGGCACAGATACGCAGTATTTT. V usage is TRBV20-1 and J usage is TRBJ2-3; perhaps TRBD2 as D (6 bases). The length of the CDR3 is 16 residues. With 4 bases removed from V and 1 base from J, the gap between germline ends came to 18 bases. Germline V gene lookup returns CDR1 DFQATT and CDR2 SNEGSKA (reference sequence).

The V call is TRBV12-5, the J call TRBJ1-3, with D unclear. Per germline, CDR1 LGHNT and CDR2 FRNRAP. Trimming shortened V by 3 bases and J by 3 bases, and 12 bases separated the two germline ends. This CDR3 is built from 15 residues. The CDR3 region has the DNA TGTGCTAGTGGTTTATGGGATTCTAGTGGAAACACCATATATTTT. This gives the protein CASGLWDSSGNTIYF.

The chain is built from TRBV5-4 and TRBJ2-1; 7 nucleotides match TRBD2. There are 15 residues in the CDR3. Per the germline V gene, CDR1 is SGHNT and CDR2 is YYREEE (reference sequence). After removal of 4 bases from V and 7 bases from J, the junction contained 11 bases not matched to a gene. CDR3 bases: TGTGCCAGCAGCCAAGGGCGGGAGTTCGGAAATGAGCAGTTCTTC. It codes for CASSQGREFGNEQFF.

The chain employs TRBV20-1 and TRBJ2-4, with D possibly matching TRBD2 (5 bases). Germline CDR1 and CDR2: DFQATT and SNEGSKA (reference sequence). The length of the CDR3 is 17 residues. V was trimmed by 1 base and J by 7 bases, leaving 23 bases between them. CDR3 loop: CSARGRVRASFANIQYF. The DNA of the CDR3 is TGCAGTGCTAGAGGGAGAGTGAGGGCTAGCTTTGCGAACATTCAGTACTTC.

The chain combines TRBV5-4 with TRBJ2-2, with no clear D. The CDR3 is made up of 13 amino acids. V dropped 4 bases and J dropped 5 bases, with 9 bases sitting between them. Germline values: CDR1 SGHNT, CDR2 YYREEE (reference sequence). CDR3 DNA sequence: TGTGCCAGCAGCCCGATGCGGACCGGGGAGCTGTTTTTT. Translated, it gives CASSPMRTGELFF. Full variable domain (remainder filled in from reference TRBV5-4 and TRBJ2-2): ETGVTQSPTHLIKTRGQQVTLRCSSQSGHNTVSWYQQALGQGPQFIFQYYREEENGRGNFPPRFSGLQFPNYSSELNVNALELDDSALYLCASSPMRTGELFFGEGSRLTVL.

V gene TRBV20-1 combines with J gene TRBJ2-7, with 9 bases aligning to TRBD1. Trimming removed 7 bases from V and 2 bases from J; junction bases left unmatched: 6. The CDR3 runs 13 residues. CDR1 is DFQATT and CDR2 is SNEGSKA in the germline V gene (reference sequence). CDR3 sequence (DNA): TGCAGTGTATGGACAGGGGATCCCTACGAGCAGTACTTC. This sequence encodes CSVWTGDPYEQYF.

This clonotype was counted between two and nine times. The chain combines TRBV7-9 with TRBJ1-1; no firm D call. Germline V gene data show CDR1 as SEHNR and CDR2 as FQNEAQ (reference sequence). Trimming removed 2 bases from V and 3 bases from J, with 10 bases in between. This CDR3 is 14 amino acids long. The CDR3 protein is CASSLKVYHTEAFF. CDR3 nucleotide sequence: TGTGCCAGCAGCTTAAAGGTGTATCACACTGAAGCTTTCTTT.

The V gene is TRBV7-2, the J gene TRBJ2-2; D not resolved. Trimming shortened V by 3 bases and J by 7 bases, and 15 bases separated the two germline ends. CDR3 length: 15 residues. The germline V gene has CDR1 SGHTA and CDR2 FQGNSA. CDR3: CASSFLFRADGELFF. Here the CDR3 DNA reads TGTGCCAGCAGCTTTTTATTCCGGGCGGACGGGGAGCTGTTTTTT.

This clonotype occurred many times. The chain carries TRBV12-3 or TRBV12-4 and TRBJ1-2, with D maybe TRBD1 (5 bases). V dropped 4 bases and J dropped 4 bases, with 7 bases sitting between them. The CDR3 runs to 12 residues. CDR3 region: CASSSTGYGYTF. In nucleotides, the CDR3 is TGTGCCAGCAGTTCTACAGGCTATGGCTACACCTTC.

The chain is built from TRBV5-1 and TRBJ2-3, with no clear D. Germline V gives CDR1 SGHRS, CDR2 YFSETQ. V was pared by 4 bases and J by 1 base, with 10 bases between. The CDR3 extends over 14 amino acids. CDR3 DNA sequence: TGCGCCAGCAGCCCCTCTTCTGGCACAGATACGCAGTATTTT. It encodes CASSPSSGTDTQYF.

V is TRBV10-3 and J is TRBJ2-7; D unresolved. Looked up from germline, CDR1 is ENHRY and CDR2 is SYGVKD. The CDR3 spans 13 residues. Between the trimmed V and J ends, which lost 6 bases and 2 bases, there was a span of 11 bases. DNA for the CDR3: TGTGCCATCAGAAGTTGGCAGGCCTACGAGCAGTACTTC. This translates into CAIRSWQAYEQYF.

This clonotype has only a few counts. The chain uses TRBV12-5 and TRBJ2-3; possibly TRBD2 for D (6 bases). The length of the CDR3 is 15 residues. Germline V lookup: CDR1 LGHNT, CDR2 FRNRAP. Trimming shortened V by 3 bases and J by 0 bases, and 10 bases separated the two germline ends. The CDR3 loop reads CASGLHSGSTDTQYF. CDR3 coding DNA: TGTGCTAGTGGTTTACATAGCGGAAGCACAGATACGCAGTATTTT.

This clonotype was seen only a few times. The chain couples TRBV29-1 to TRBJ2-7, with D hard to call. CDR3 length equals 14 residues. V was trimmed by 3 bases and J by 7 bases, leaving 19 bases between them. Per germline, CDR1 SQVTM and CDR2 ANQGSEA. As DNA, the CDR3 is TGCAGCGTTGATGGATCAGCTACAAGAAATGAGCAGTACTTC. It is translated as CSVDGSATRNEQYF.

The chain carries TRBV5-5 and TRBJ2-7; D is perhaps TRBD1 or TRBD2 (5 bases each). V lost 3 bases and J 2 bases, leaving 12 bases between the germline ends. The germline V gene encodes CDR1 SGHKS and CDR2 YYEKEE (reference sequence). The CDR3 sequence is 14 residues long. CDR3 nucleotide sequence: TGTGCCAGCAGCTGGGGGACGCCTACCTACGAGCAGTACTTC. Translated: CASSWGTPTYEQYF.

CDR3 sequence (DNA): TGTGCCAGCGGGGAGGGCTACACCTTC. The encoded protein is CASGEGYTF. J is TRBJ1-2 and V is TRBV21-1. TRBV21-1 is labeled a pseudogene. The CDR3 contains 9 residues.

This chain connects TRBV3-1 to TRBJ1-2; a weak D match, TRBD1 (5 bases). The CDR3 runs 15 residues. Trimming took off 5 bases at V and 4 bases at J, with 17 bases between the two ends. Per the germline V gene, CDR1 is LGHDT and CDR2 is YNNKEL (reference sequence). The CDR3 loop is CASSGDSRRSYGYTF. The CDR3 DNA follows: TGTGCCAGCAGCGGCGACAGCCGCCGGTCCTATGGCTACACCTTC.

V and J are TRBV29-1 and TRBJ2-1, with D maybe TRBD1 (5 bases). V lost 5 bases and J 2 bases, leaving 13 bases between the germline ends. Per the germline V gene, CDR1 is SQVTM and CDR2 is ANQGSEA. CDR3 length equals 14 residues. The CDR3: CSVRSPGTYNEQFF. The CDR3 nucleotides read TGCAGCGTTAGGTCGCCAGGGACCTACAATGAGCAGTTCTTC.

This clonotype came up a few times. At one of its ends the junction is not consistent with the germline gene, which may arise from a read error. V and J are TRBV7-2 and TRBJ2-7; D is possibly TRBD2 (6 bases). This CDR3 contains 13 residues. In germline, CDR1 is SGHTA, CDR2 FQGNSA. For the CDR3, the DNA is TGTGCCAGCAGCGTAGCGGTTCGCTACGAGCAGTACTTC. It encodes CASSVAVRYEQYF.